This entry features one T cell receptor beta chain sequence. Antigen: not known. The sample is drawn from a study of response to subunit inactivated influenza vaccine. General study results and limits: Few additional T cells are recruited per seasonal influenza vaccination, authors suggested.

Each CDR3 protein is one row after TCRdb ran MiXCR on the RT-PCR reads. This table has 650,000 to 800,000 distinct CDR3 sequences, 18% appearing once. Trimming cost V 0 bases and J 11 bases, with 17 bases left between them. There are 15 residues in the CDR3. Germline V lookup: CDR1 DFQATT, CDR2 SNEGSKA (reference sequence). The sample here was PBMCs from blood, taken roughly 5 days after vaccination. The rearrangement links TRBV20-1 to TRBJ1-6; D not resolved. The TCR was taken from a man aged 45-65 years who received an inactivated influenza vaccine. CDR3 coding DNA: TGCAGTGCTAGAGATCGTGGGCTCGAGACGGCACCCCTCCACTTT. Protein sequence: CSARDRGLETAPLHF.